The T cell receptor beta chain under discussion was sequenced for a study of CD8+CD57+ T cells in acquired aplastic anemia. Notes on the study in general: Patients and controls had in common 25 to 30 CD8+ CDR3 sequences. Patients and controls had CD8+ Simpson's diversity values that were not significantly distinct.

This CDR3 has 13 residues. Germline trimming cut 3 bases from V and 5 bases from J; bases unmatched to any gene: 4. In germline, CDR1 is SGDLS, CDR2 YYNGEE. Patients picked for sequencing had shown CD8+CD57+ cell expansion detected by flow cytometry. All participating patients were living with severe acquired aplastic anemia. TCR beta VDJ combinations and CDR3 sequences were profiled from genomic DNA. TCRdb independently ran MiXCR on the reads; one entry per CDR3 protein. The data hold 150,000 to 200,000 distinct CDR3 sequences, with 48% observed a single time. Comment on this clonotype: Its target is unknown.

This chain connects TRBV9 to TRBJ2-5, with 7 bases lining up with TRBD2. This sequence was found in a human donor with aplastic anemia. The sequencing input was sorted CD4+, CD8+, or CD8+CD57+ T cells (not recorded which) from PBMCs. CDR3 in amino acids: CASSGEGWETQYF. The CDR3, as DNA: TGTGCCAGCAGCGGGGAGGGATGGGAGACCCAGTACTTC.